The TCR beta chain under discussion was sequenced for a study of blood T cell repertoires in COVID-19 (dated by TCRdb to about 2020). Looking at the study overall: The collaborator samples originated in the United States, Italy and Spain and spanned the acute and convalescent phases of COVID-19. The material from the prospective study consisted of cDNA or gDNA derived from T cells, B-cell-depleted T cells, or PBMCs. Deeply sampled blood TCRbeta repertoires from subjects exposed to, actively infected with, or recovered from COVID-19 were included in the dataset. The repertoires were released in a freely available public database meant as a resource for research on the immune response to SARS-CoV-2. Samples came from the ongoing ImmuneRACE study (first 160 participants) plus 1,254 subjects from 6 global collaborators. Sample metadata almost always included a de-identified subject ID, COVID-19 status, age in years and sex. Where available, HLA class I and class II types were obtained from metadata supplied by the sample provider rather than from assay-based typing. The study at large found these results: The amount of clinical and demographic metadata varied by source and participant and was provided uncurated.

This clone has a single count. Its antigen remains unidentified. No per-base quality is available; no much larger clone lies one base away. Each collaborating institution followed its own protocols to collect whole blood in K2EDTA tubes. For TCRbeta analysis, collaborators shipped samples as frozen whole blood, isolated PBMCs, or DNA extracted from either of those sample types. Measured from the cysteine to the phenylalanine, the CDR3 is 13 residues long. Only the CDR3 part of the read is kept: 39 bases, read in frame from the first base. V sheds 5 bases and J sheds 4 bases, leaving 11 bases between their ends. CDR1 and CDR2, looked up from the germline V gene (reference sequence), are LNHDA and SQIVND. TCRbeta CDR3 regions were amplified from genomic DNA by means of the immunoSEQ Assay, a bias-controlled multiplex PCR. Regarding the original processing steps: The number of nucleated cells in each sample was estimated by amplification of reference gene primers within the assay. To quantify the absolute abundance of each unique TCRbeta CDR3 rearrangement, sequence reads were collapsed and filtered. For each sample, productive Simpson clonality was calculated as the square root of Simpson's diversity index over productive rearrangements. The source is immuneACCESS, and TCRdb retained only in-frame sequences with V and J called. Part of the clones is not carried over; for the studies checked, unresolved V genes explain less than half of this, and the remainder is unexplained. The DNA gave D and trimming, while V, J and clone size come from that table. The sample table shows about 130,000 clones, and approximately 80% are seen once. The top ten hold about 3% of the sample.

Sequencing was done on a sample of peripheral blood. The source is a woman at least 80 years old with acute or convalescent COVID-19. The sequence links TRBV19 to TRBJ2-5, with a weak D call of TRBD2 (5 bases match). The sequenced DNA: TGTGCCAGTAGTTTTACCGGAGGAGAGACCCAGTACTTC. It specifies CASSFTGGETQYF.